One T cell receptor beta chain is described in this entry. This sample stems from a study of control samples from healthy donors and cancer patients. The CDR3 is 13 amino acids. The ends were cut back, 1 base at V and 5 bases at J, with 9 bases in the middle. In germline, CDR1 is SGHRS, CDR2 YFSETQ. The table came from immunoSEQ multiplex PCR; TCRdb's copy has only in-frame clones and leaves some out. The sample carries 90,000 to 150,000 clones, 70% to 90% recorded once. The sequenced material came from blood. This chain connects TRBV5-1 to TRBJ2-5, with D unclear. This sequence was found in a man aged 50 or older in good health. As DNA, the CDR3 is TGCGCCAGCAGCTTGCCCCCTTTGGAGACCCAGTACTTC. This codes for CASSLPPLETQYF.